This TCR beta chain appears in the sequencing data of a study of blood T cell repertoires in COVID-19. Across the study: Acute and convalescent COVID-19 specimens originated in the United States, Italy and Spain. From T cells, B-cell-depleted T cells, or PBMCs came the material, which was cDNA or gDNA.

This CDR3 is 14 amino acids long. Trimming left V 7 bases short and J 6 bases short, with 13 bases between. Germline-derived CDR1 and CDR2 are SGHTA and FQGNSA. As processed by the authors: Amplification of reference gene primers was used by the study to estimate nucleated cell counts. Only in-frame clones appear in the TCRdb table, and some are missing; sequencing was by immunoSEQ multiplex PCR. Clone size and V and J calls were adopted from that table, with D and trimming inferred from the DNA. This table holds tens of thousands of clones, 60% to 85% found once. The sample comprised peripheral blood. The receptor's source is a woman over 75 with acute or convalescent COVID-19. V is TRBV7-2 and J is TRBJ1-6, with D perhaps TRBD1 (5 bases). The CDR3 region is CASNTFRGNSPLHF. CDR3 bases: TGTGCCAGCAACACCTTTAGGGGTAATTCACCCCTCCACTTT.